The clone carrying this T cell receptor beta chain came up a few times. Its target is unknown. These data come from a study of cytomegalovirus exposure and HLA in healthy donors. Findings of the study overall: A cluster of highly shared sequence variants was likely a sequencing artifact. Cytomegalovirus status was reportedly diagnosed by the classifier with high specificity and sensitivity. Cytomegalovirus association was assigned to around 150 TCR beta chains.

This CDR3 has 15 amino acids. Germline lookup yields CDR1 WNHNN and CDR2 SYGVQD (reference sequence). V lost 11 bases and J lost 1, with 18 bases in between. The PCR was carried out with 60 Vbeta primers and 13 Jbeta primers. Assay: immunoSEQ multiplex PCR; the TCRdb copy retains only in-frame clones and omits some. This repertoire shows under 200,000 clones, around 78% found once; its top ten account for about 7.7%. This clonotype was obtained from a woman aged 40 to 55 in good health and CMV-seropositive. Sequencing was performed on PBMCs. This chain connects TRBV10-1 to TRBJ1-5, with a weak D call TRBD1 (6 bases). CDR3 nucleotides: TGCGCCCCTAGGGCAGGGGAGAAGAGCAATCAGCCCCAGCATTTT. This gives the protein CAPRAGEKSNQPQHF.